Shown below are 14 T cell receptor beta chains from a single sample sequenced in a study of blood T cell repertoires in COVID-19. TCRdb's table, derived via immunoSEQ multiplex PCR, lists solely in-frame clones and lacks some. The sample has about 300,000 clones, approximately 85% seen once. The sample consisted of PBMCs or T cells enriched from blood (not recorded which). These receptors came from a man in his thirties or forties who had recovered from COVID-19.

The rearrangement uses TRBV3-1 (or the pseudogene TRBV3-2) and TRBJ1-1; D perhaps matches TRBD1 (6 bases). This CDR3 region has 13 residues. The germline V gene has CDR1 LGHDT and CDR2 YNNKEL (reference sequence). V lost 1 base and J lost 6, with 9 bases in between. CDR3 protein: CASSQGGPAEAFF. For the CDR3, the DNA is TGTGCCAGCAGCCAAGGGGGGCCCGCTGAAGCTTTCTTT.

V usage is TRBV24-1 and J usage is TRBJ1-5; 7 nucleotides line up with TRBD1. V gave up 1 base and J gave up 1 base; unmatched junction bases: 6. CDR1 is KGHDR, CDR2 SFDVKD, per germline. CDR3 length: 17 amino acids. This CDR3 reads CATSDFMAGGSNQPQHF. CDR3 sequence (DNA): TGTGCCACCAGTGATTTTATGGCAGGGGGGAGCAATCAGCCCCAGCATTTT.

The V gene is TRBV19, the J gene TRBJ1-6; possible D gene TRBD1, 6 bases. Germline V gene lookup returns CDR1 LNHDA and CDR2 SQIVND (reference sequence). Trimming left V 4 bases short and J 9 bases short, with 10 bases between. The CDR3 loop spans 13 amino acids. The CDR3 here is CASSTSGASPLHF. In nucleotides, the CDR3 is TGTGCCAGTAGTACGTCAGGGGCTTCACCCCTCCACTTT.

This chain uses TRBV5-1 with TRBJ2-7; 10 positions agree with TRBD1. CDR3 length: 14 residues. Germline values: CDR1 SGHRS, CDR2 YFSETQ. Unmatched junction bases numbered 7, after V lost 4 bases and J lost 6 bases. The CDR3: CASSLGQGKGEQYF. The CDR3 DNA reads TGCGCCAGCAGCCTGGGACAGGGGAAGGGCGAGCAGTACTTC.

This chain connects TRBV2 to TRBJ1-6; D gene ambiguous. V dropped 3 bases and J dropped 18 bases, with 15 bases sitting between them. Germline CDR1 is SNHLY and CDR2 is FYNNEI. The CDR3 runs 12 residues. CDR3 in amino acids: CASSDTEAYPHF. Here the CDR3 DNA reads TGTGCCAGCAGTGATACTGAGGCGTACCCCCACTTT.

This chain links TRBV6-5 with TRBJ1-2; 7 nucleotides agree with TRBD1. The CDR3 length is 13 residues. The germline gives CDR1 MNHEY, CDR2 SVGAGI. The trim removed 4 bases at V and 4 bases at J, leaving 3 bases unmatched. DNA for the CDR3: TGTGCCAGCAGTTCCGACAGGGTCTATGGCTACACCTTC. Residues: CASSSDRVYGYTF.

The sample holds a few counts of this clone. The same CDR3 can be traced to other DNA sequences in this sample. The V gene is TRBV19, the J gene TRBJ2-1; 11 positions match TRBD2. This CDR3 contains 15 residues. The germline V gene encodes CDR1 LNHDA and CDR2 SQIVND (reference sequence). With 4 bases clipped from V and 3 bases from J, the junction kept 2 bases outside the gene matches. The CDR3 sequence: CASSTGTSGYNEQFF. As DNA, the CDR3 is TGTGCCAGTAGTACCGGGACTAGCGGCTACAATGAGCAGTTCTTC.

The chain carries TRBV3-1 (or the pseudogene TRBV3-2) and TRBJ1-4; D may be TRBD1 (5 bases). Trimming removed 1 base at V and 8 bases at J, with 11 bases between. Germline values: CDR1 LGHDT, CDR2 YNNKEL (reference sequence). CDR3 length: 14 residues. The CDR3 region is CASSQGTGPEKLFF. DNA for the CDR3: TGTGCCAGCAGCCAAGGCACAGGACCAGAAAAACTGTTTTTT.

The chain has TRBV2 and TRBJ1-6; TRBD1 might be the D (5 bases). Trimming cost V 4 bases and J 3 bases, with 7 bases left between them. The CDR3 is 14 amino acids. From germline, CDR1 is SNHLY and CDR2 FYNNEI. The CDR3 sequence is CASSGQLYNSPLHF. CDR3 nucleotides: TGTGCCAGCAGTGGACAGCTCTATAATTCACCCCTCCACTTT.

Here the CDR3 DNA reads TGTGCCAGCAGCTTAGATATAGGGGCATTATGGACCAAAAACATTCAGTACTTC. It encodes CASSLDIGALWTKNIQYF. The rearrangement joins TRBV7-2 to TRBJ2-4; TRBD1 is a possible D gene (5 bases). CDR1 and CDR2 (germline): SGHTA, FQGNSA. The CDR3 runs 18 residues. The V and J ends lost 1 base and 2 bases respectively, with 18 bases between them.

The chain combines TRBV2 with TRBJ1-6, with a tentative D call TRBD1 (6 bases). This CDR3 is built from 17 residues. V lost 6 bases and J lost 4, with 19 bases in between. CDR1 and CDR2 (germline): SNHLY, FYNNEI. CDR3 loop: CASSHRTGGLYNSPLHF. The CDR3 DNA follows: TGTGCCAGCAGCCACAGAACGGGGGGCTTGTATAATTCACCCCTCCACTTT.

The chain joins TRBV11-2 to TRBJ1-1; maybe TRBD1 (6 bases). This CDR3 comprises 13 residues. CDR1 and CDR2 (germline): SGHAT, FQNNGV. V shed 5 bases and J shed 1 base, with 8 bases lying between them. The CDR3 protein is CASSDRRNTEAFF. The CDR3 DNA follows: TGTGCCAGCAGCGACAGGCGGAACACTGAAGCTTTCTTT.

This chain connects TRBV6-5 to TRBJ2-7; no reliable D call. CDR1 MNHEY and CDR2 SVGAGI come from the germline V gene. The germline V and J ends were trimmed by 6 bases and 2 bases, with 8 bases remaining between them. CDR3 length: 12 residues. The DNA of the CDR3 is TGTGCCAGCAGGAAACAGACCTACGAGCAGTACTTC. Protein product: CASRKQTYEQYF.

The rearrangement links TRBV7-2 to TRBJ2-1; 8 bases line up with TRBD1. This CDR3 has 15 residues. Germline V gives CDR1 SGHTA, CDR2 FQGNSA. V trimming: 1 base; J trimming: 7 bases; junction bases outside the gene matches: 6. CDR3 sequence: CASSLGTGLRNEQFF. DNA for the CDR3: TGTGCCAGCAGCTTAGGGACAGGGCTAAGGAATGAGCAGTTCTTC.